This T cell receptor beta chain was profiled in a study of T cell responses to AZD1222 COVID-19 vaccine. Regarding the study as a whole: Following two doses of AZD1222, Spike-specific TCR breadth and depth rose. Unmutated variant regions reportedly attract nearly half of all spike-specific TCRs. Baseline testing showed seropositivity in only a handful of AZD1222 recipients.

About this clone: What it recognizes is unknown.

Germline CDR1 and CDR2: MNHEY and SMNVEV (reference sequence). The V and J ends lost 6 bases and 5 bases respectively, with 19 bases between them. The length of the CDR3 is 15 residues. TCRdb's table, derived via immunoSEQ multiplex PCR, lists solely in-frame clones and lacks some. Seen here are 72,000 or so clones, approximately 86% observed once, and the top ten hold roughly a quarter. The TCR originated in an adult in good health. V and J are TRBV27 and TRBJ2-5; D may be TRBD1 (6 bases). Here the sequenced sample was peripheral blood, taken on day 0 of AZD1222 vaccination. CDR3 sequence reads: CASRSPGHTGETQYF. DNA for the CDR3: TGTGCCAGCAGGTCGCCGGGGCACACAGGGGAGACCCAGTACTTC.